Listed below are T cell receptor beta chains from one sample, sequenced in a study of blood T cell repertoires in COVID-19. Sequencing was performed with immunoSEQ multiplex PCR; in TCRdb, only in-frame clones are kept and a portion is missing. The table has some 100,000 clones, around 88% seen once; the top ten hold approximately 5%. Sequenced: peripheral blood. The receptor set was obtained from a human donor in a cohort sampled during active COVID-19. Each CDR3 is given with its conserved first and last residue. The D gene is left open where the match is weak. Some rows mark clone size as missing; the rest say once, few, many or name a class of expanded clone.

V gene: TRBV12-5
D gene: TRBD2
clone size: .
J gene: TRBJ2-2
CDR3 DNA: TGTGCTAGTGGTCAACGGACTAGCGGGACCACCGGGGAGCTGTTTTTT
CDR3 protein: CASGQRTSGTTGELFF

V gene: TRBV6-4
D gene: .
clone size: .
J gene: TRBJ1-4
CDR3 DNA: TGTGCCACTTCCCCGGACAGAGAAAAACTGTTTTTT
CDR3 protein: CATSPDREKLFF

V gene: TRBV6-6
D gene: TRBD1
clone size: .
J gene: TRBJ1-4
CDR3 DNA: TGTGCCAGCAGTTACGGAAGTGGACAGGGGAAAAAACTGTTTTTT
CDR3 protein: CASSYGSGQGKKLFF

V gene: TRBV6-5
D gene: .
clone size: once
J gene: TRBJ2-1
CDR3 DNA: TGTGCCAGCAGTCCCGGGTCTAGGAATGAGCAGTTCTTC
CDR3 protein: CASSPGSRNEQFF

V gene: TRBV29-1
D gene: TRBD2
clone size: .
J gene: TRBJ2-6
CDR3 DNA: TGCAGCGTTGAGAACAGGGTCGGGCTAGCGGGAGCGTTAGGGGCCAACGTCCTGACTTTC
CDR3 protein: CSVENRVGLAGALGANVLTF

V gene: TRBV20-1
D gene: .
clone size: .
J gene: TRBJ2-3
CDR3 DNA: TGCAGTGCTTCACTAGGGGGTGCGCAGTATTTT
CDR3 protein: CSASLGGAQYF

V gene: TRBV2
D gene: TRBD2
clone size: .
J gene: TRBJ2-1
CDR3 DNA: TGTGCCAGCAAGGAGACTAGCTTTCCCAATGAGCAGTTCTTC
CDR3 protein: CASKETSFPNEQFF

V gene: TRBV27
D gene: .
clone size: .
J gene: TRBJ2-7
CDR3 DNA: TGTGCCAGCAGTTTCATGGGGCCTCGCGAGCAGTACTTC
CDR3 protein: CASSFMGPREQYF

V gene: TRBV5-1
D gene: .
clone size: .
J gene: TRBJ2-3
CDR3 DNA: TGCGCCAGCAGCTTATGGCGGGCAGATACGCAGTATTTT
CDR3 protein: CASSLWRADTQYF

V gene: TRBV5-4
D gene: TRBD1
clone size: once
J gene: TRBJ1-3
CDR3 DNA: TGTGCCAGCAGCTTTGGGACAGATCTAAACACCATATATTTT
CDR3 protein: CASSFGTDLNTIYF

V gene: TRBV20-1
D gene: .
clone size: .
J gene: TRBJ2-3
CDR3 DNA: TGCAGTGCTAGTGAGGCAGGGTGGGATACGCAGTATTTT
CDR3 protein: CSASEAGWDTQYF

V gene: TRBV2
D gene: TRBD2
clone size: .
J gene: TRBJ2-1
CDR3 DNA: TGTGCCAGCAGTGATCCCCGGACTAGCGGGAGACTCAATGAGCAGTTCTTC
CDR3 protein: CASSDPRTSGRLNEQFF

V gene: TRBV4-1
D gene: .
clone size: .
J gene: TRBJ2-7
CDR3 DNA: TGCGCCAGCAGCCAAGAGCCCCTCGACAACGAGCAATACTTC
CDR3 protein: CASSQEPLDNEQYF

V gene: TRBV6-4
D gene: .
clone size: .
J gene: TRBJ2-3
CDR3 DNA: TGTGCCAGCAGTGTTAGCGGACTTAGCACAGATACGCAGTATTTT
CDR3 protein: CASSVSGLSTDTQYF

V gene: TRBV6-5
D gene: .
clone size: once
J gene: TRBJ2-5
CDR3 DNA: TGTGCCAGCACCAAAGGACAGGGGCTAGCGGGGACCCAGTACTTC
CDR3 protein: CASTKGQGLAGTQYF

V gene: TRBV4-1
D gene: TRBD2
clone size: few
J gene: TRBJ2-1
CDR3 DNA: TGCGCCAGCAGCCAGGCCTTGGGACTAGCGGAGCGAAATGAGCAGTTCTTC
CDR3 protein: CASSQALGLAERNEQFF

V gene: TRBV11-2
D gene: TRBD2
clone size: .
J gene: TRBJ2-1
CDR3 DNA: TGTGCCAGCATCAACAAGGGACTAGCGGGAGGTTCCCATGAGCAGTTCTTC
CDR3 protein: CASINKGLAGGSHEQFF

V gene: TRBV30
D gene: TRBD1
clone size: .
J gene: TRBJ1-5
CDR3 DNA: TGTGCCTGGAGTGTACGGTGGGACAGGGAAAATCAGCCCCAGCATTTT
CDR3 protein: CAWSVRWDRENQPQHF

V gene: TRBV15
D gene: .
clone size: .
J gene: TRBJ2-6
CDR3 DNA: TGTGCCACCAGCATCTCCTCAGGGGCCGGGGCCAACGTCCTGACTTTC
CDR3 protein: CATSISSGAGANVLTF

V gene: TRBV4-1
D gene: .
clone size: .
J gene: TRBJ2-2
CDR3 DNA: TGCGCCAGCAGCCAAGTTGACGTTCCGAGAGGGACCGGGGAGCTGTTTTTT
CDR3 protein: CASSQVDVPRGTGELFF

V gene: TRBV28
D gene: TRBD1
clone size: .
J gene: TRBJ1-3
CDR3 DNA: TGTGCCAGCAGTCTGAAGCGAGGGGGCGTTGGAAACACCATATATTTT
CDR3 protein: CASSLKRGGVGNTIYF

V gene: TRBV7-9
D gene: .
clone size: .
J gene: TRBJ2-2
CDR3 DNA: TGTGCCAGCAGCTTCTCGGGGGCCGGGGAGCTGTTTTTT
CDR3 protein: CASSFSGAGELFF

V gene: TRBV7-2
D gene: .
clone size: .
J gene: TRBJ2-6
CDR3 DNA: TGTGCCAGCAGAACGGGTTCTGGGGCCAACGTCCTGACTTTC
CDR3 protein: CASRTGSGANVLTF

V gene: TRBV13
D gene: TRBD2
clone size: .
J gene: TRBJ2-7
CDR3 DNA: TGTGCCAGCAGCTTAGGCACTAGCGGAAACTACGAGCAGTACTTC
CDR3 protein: CASSLGTSGNYEQYF

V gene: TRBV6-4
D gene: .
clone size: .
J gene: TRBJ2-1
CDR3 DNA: TGTGCCAGCAGTGACTCGTTCGCTGTTCGGTACAATGAGCAGTTCTTC
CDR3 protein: CASSDSFAVRYNEQFF

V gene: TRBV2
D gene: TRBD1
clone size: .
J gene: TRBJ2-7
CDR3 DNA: TGTGCCAGCAGCCTAGACAGGGGTTATCCCTACGAGCAGTACTTC
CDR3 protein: CASSLDRGYPYEQYF

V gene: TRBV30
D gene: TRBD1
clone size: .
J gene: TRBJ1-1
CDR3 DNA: TGTGCCTGGAGCCCCGGACAGGGCCAGAACACTGAAGCTTTCTTT
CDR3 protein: CAWSPGQGQNTEAFF

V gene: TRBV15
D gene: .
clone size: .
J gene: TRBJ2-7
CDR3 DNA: TGTGCCACCAGCAGCCCCTCGGGCGAGCAGTACTTC
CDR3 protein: CATSSPSGEQYF

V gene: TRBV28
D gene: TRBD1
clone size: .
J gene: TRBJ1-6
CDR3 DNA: TGTGCCAGCAGCCCATGGAGGGGACAGGGAGGTCATTCACCCCTCCACTTT
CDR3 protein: CASSPWRGQGGHSPLHF

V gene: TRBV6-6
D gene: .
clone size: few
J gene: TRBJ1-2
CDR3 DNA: TGTGCCAGCAGTTACCAGGGTGGCTACACCTTC
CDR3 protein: CASSYQGGYTF

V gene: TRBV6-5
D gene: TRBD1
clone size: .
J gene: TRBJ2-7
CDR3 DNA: TGTGCCAGCAGTTCCTCCCGGGACAGCACCTACGAGCAGTACTTC
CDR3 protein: CASSSSRDSTYEQYF

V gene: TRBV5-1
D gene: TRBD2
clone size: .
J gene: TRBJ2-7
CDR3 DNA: TGCGCCAGCAGCTTGGGACTAGCGGGAACCCACTACGAGCAGTACTTC
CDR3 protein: CASSLGLAGTHYEQYF

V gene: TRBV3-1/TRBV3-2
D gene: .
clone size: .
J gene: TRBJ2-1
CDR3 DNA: TGTGCCAGCAGCCATACCGACAGGAACAATGAGCAGTTCTTC
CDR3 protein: CASSHTDRNNEQFF

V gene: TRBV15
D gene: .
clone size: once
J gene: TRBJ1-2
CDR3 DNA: TGTGCCACCAGCAGAGATCAGCAGGCGAACTATGGCTACACCTTC
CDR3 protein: CATSRDQQANYGYTF

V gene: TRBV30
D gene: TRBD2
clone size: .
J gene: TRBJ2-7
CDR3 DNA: TGTGCCCTTGGGAGGGACGGTACCTACGAGCAGTACTTC
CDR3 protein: CALGRDGTYEQYF

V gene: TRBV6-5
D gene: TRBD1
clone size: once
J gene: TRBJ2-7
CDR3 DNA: TGTGCCAGCAGGACTTCGGGACAGACCCTCGGCGAGCAGTACTTC
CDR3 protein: CASRTSGQTLGEQYF

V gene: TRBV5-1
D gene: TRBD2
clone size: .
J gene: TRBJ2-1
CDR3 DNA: TGCGCCAGCAGCTTGTCGGGAGCGGGGTCCAATGAGCAGTTCTTC
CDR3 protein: CASSLSGAGSNEQFF

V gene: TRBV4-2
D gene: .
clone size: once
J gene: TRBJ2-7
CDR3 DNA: TGTGCCAGCAGCCAAGCGTCGCCAGGGGACTACGAGCAGTACTTC
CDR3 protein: CASSQASPGDYEQYF

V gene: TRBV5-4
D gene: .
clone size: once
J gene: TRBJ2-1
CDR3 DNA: TGTGCCAGCAGCTTTTATAGGAGCTCCTACAATGAGCAGTTCTTC
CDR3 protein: CASSFYRSSYNEQFF

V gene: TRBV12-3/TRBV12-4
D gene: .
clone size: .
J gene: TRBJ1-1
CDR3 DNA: TGTGCCAGCAGTCCTTTAGGGAGCACTGAAGCTTTCTTT
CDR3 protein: CASSPLGSTEAFF

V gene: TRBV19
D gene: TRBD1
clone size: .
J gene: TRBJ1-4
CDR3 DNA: TGTGCCAGTAGGAACCGTAACAGGGGAAATGAAAAACTGTTTTTT
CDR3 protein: CASRNRNRGNEKLFF

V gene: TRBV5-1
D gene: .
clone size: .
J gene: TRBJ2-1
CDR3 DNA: TGCGCCAGCAGCTTGCCTAACTACAATGAGCAGTTCTTC
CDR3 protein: CASSLPNYNEQFF

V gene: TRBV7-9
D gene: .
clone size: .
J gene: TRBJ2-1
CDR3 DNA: TGTGCCAGCAGCTCTGGACTCCGGGGGAGCCCCTACAATGAGCAGTTCTTC
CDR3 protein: CASSSGLRGSPYNEQFF

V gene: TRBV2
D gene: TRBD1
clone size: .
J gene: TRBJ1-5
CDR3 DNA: TGTGCCAGCAGGTTTACCGGGACAGGGGGCTTCAGCAATCAGCCCCAGCATTTT
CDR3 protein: CASRFTGTGGFSNQPQHF

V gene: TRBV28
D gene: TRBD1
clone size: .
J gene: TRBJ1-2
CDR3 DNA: TGTGCCAGCAGTTTGACAGGGTCCGGGAACTATGGCTACACCTTC
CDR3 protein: CASSLTGSGNYGYTF

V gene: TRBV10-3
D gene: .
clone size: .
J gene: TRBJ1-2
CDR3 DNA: TGTGCCTCTACCCCGACGGGGGGCGACTATGGCTACACCTTC
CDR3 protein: CASTPTGGDYGYTF

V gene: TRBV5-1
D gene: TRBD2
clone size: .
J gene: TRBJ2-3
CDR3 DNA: TGCGCCAGCAGCTCGGGACTAGCGGGAGGCTCCTCGGGCACAGATACGCAGTATTTT
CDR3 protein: CASSSGLAGGSSGTDTQYF

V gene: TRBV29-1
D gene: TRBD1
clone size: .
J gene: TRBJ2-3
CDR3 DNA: TGCAGCGTTGGAGGACAGGCCCGAGGAGATACGCAGTATTTT
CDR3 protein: CSVGGQARGDTQYF

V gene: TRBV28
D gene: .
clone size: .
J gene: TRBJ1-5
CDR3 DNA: TGTGCCAGCAGTTTAAGTGTCAGGGCCCAGCATTTT
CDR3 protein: CASSLSVRAQHF

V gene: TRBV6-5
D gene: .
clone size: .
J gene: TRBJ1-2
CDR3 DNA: TGTGCCAGCAGTTACTCGCGGGAACTTAACTATGGCTACACCTTC
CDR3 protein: CASSYSRELNYGYTF

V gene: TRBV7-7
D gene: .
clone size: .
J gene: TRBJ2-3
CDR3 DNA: TGTGCCAGCAGCCCCGGGGTCATGGTGGATACGCAGTATTTT
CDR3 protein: CASSPGVMVDTQYF

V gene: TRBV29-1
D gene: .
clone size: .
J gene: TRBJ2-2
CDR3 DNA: TGCAGCGCCCAGGGGAGGGAGGTCACCGGGGAGCTGTTTTTT
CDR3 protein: CSAQGREVTGELFF

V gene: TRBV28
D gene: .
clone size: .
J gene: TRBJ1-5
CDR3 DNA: TGTGCCAGCAGTTTAAGGGGGGGTAGCAATCAGCCCCAGCATTTT
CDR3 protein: CASSLRGGSNQPQHF

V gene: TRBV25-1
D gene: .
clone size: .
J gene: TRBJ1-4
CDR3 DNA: TGTGCCAGCAGTGAGGGTTTTTCGGGTTCAGGGAATGAAAAACTGTTTTTT
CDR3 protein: CASSEGFSGSGNEKLFF

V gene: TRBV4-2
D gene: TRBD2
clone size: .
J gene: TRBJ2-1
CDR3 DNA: TGTGCCAGCAGCCAAGTTCGAGGACTAGCGGGAGATGGTGAGCAGTTCTTC
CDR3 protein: CASSQVRGLAGDGEQFF

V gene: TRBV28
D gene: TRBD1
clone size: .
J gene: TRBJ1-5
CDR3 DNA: TGTGCCAGCCTCACCCCTACAGGGGCTAACAATCAGCCCCAGCATTTT
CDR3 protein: CASLTPTGANNQPQHF

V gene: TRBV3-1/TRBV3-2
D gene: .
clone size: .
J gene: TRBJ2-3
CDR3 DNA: TGTGCCAGCAGCCAAGCGGGAGTACGGGGAGATACGCAGTATTTT
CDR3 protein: CASSQAGVRGDTQYF

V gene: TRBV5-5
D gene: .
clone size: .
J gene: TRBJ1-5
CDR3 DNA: TGTGCCAGCACCCTGGAAGCGACGGGAAGCAATCAGCCCCAGCATTTT
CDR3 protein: CASTLEATGSNQPQHF